This T cell receptor beta chain originates from a study of graft-versus-host responses after intestinal transplantation. Study-level information: Recipients were given multivisceral, liver-intestinal, or isolated intestinal transplants. Study-wide points: Among recipient marrow samples, GvH clones were found; some appeared first in ileum or blood.

To note about this clone: As yet, its antigen is unknown.

Germline V gene data show CDR1 as SGHDT and CDR2 as YYEEEE. The CDR3 contains 14 residues. Trimming cost V 4 bases and J 0 bases, with 11 bases left between them. Clones were sequenced by immunoSEQ multiplex PCR, and TCRdb holds only the in-frame ones, with some missing. Of approximately 100,000 clones detected, 86% appear once; the ten largest clones hold almost 1.5%. The chain employs TRBV5-6 and TRBJ2-7, with D perhaps matching TRBD1 (5 bases). Specimen: PBMCs, collected 255 days after intestinal transplant. This TCR derives from a human patient who received an intestinal transplant, so some T cells may come from the graft donor. CDR3 bases: TGTGCCAGCAGCCCCTATCAGGGCTCCTACGAGCAGTACTTC. Translating gives CASSPYQGSYEQYF.